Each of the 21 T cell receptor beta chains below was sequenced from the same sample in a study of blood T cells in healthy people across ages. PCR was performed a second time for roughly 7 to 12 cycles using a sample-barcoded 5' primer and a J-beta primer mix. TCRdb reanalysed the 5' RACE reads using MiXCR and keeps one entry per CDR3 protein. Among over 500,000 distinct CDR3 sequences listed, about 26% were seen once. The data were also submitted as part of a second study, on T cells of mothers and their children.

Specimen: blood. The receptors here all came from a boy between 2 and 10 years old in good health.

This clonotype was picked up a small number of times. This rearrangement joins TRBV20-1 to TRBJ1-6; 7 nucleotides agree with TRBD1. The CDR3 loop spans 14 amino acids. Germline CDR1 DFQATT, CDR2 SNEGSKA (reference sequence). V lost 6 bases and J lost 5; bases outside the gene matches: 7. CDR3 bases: TGCAGTGCCGCGACAGGGAATAATAATTCACCCCTCCACTTT. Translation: CSAATGNNNSPLHF.

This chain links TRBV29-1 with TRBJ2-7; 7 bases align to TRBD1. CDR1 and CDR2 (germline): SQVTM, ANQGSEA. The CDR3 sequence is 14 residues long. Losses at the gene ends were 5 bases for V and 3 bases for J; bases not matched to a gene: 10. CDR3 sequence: CSVRDRTIFYEQYF. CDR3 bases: TGCAGCGTTAGGGACAGAACTATCTTCTACGAGCAGTACTTC.

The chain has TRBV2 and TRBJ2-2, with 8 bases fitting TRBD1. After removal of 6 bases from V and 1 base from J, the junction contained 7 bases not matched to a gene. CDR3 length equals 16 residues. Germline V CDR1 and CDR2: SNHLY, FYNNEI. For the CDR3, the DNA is TGTGCCAGCAGCGTATCCGGGACAGGGAACACCGGGGAGCTGTTTTTT. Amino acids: CASSVSGTGNTGELFF.

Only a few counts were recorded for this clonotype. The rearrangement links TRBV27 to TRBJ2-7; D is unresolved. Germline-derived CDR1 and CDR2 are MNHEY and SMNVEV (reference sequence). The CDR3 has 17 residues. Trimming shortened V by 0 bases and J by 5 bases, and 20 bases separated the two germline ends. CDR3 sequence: CASSLSSRTRLRDEQYF. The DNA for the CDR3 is TGTGCCAGCAGTTTATCAAGCAGGACCCGCCTCCGGGACGAGCAGTACTTC.

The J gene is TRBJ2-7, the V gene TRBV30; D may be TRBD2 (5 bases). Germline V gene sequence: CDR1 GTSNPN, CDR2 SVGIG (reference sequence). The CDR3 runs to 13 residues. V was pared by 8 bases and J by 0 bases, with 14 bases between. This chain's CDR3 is CALSWEISYEQYF. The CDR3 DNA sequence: TGTGCCCTGAGCTGGGAGATCTCCTACGAGCAGTACTTC. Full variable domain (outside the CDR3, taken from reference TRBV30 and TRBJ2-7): SQTIHQWPATLVQPVGSPLSLECTVEGTSNPNLYWYRQAAGRGLQLLFYSVGIGQISSEVPQNLSASRPQDRQFILSSKKLLLSDSGFYLCALSWEISYEQYFGPGTRLTVT.

The CDR3 DNA is TGTGCCACCAGCAGGAGGGGGACTAGCGGCTACAATGAGCAGTTCTTC. This codes for CATSRRGTSGYNEQFF. V and J are TRBV15 and TRBJ2-1; 11 positions agree with TRBD2. Germline CDR1 is LNHNV and CDR2 is YYDKDF (reference sequence). V was clipped by 3 bases and J by 3 bases; unmatched bases: 4. The CDR3 totals 16 residues.

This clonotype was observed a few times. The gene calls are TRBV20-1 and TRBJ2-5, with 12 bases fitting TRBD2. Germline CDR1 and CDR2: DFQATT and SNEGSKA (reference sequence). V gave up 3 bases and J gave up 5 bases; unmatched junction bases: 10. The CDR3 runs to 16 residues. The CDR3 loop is CSARGRTSGKEETQYF. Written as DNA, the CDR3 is TGCAGTGCTAGGGGGAGGACTAGCGGGAAGGAGGAGACCCAGTACTTC.

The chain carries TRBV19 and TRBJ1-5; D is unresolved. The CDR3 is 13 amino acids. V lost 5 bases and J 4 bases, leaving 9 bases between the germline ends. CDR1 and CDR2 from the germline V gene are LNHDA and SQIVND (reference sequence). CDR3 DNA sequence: TGTGCCAGTAGTGAAGTGGGGAATCAGCCCCAGCATTTT. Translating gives CASSEVGNQPQHF.

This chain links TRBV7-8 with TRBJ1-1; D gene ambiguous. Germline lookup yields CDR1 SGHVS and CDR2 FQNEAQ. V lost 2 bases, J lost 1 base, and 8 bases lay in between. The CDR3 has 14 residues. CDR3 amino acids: CASSLYSSNTEAFF. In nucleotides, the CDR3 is TGTGCCAGCAGCTTATACAGTTCGAACACTGAAGCTTTCTTT.

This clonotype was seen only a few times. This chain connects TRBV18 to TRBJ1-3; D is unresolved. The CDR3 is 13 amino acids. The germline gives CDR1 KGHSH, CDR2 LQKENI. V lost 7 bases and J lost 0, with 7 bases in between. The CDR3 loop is CASFGVSGNTIYF. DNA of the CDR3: TGTGCCAGCTTCGGAGTCTCTGGAAACACCATATATTTT.

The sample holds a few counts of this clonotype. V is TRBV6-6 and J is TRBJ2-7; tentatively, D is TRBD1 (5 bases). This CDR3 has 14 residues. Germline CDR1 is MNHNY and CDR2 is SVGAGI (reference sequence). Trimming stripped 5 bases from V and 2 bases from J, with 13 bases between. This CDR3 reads CASSLDSFAYEQYF. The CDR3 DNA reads TGTGCCAGCAGTCTCGACAGTTTTGCCTACGAGCAGTACTTC.

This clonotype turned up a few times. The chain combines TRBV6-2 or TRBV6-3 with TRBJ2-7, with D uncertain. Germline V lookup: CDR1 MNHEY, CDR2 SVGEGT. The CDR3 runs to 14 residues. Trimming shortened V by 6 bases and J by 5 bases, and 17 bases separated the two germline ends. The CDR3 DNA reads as TGTGCCAGCAGCCGACCTGCGGACGGGCACGAGCAGTACTTC. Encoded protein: CASSRPADGHEQYF.

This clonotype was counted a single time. The CDR3 reads CASGNRGLYNEQFF. The CDR3 region has the DNA TGTGCCAGCGGCAACAGGGGGCTATACAATGAGCAGTTCTTC. The chain has TRBV7-8 and TRBJ2-7; TRBD1 matches 9 bases. The better agreement between TRBJ2-1 and the DNA end casts doubt on the J call. The CDR3 runs 14 residues. Looked up from germline, CDR1 is SGHVS and CDR2 is FQNEAQ.

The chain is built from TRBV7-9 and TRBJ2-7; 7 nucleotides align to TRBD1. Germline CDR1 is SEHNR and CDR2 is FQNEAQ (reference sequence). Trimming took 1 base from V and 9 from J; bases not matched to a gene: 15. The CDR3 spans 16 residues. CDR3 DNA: TGTGCCAGCAGCTTAGGGTCCGGGACAGCCTCAGGGGTGCAGTACTTC. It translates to CASSLGSGTASGVQYF.

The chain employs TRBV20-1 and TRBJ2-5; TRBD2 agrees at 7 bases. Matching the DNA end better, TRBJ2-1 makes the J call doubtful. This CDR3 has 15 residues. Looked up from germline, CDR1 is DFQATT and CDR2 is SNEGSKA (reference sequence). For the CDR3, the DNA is TGCAGTGCCCGCCCTTTTAGCGGGCTTTACAATGAGCAGTTCTTC. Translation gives CSARPFSGLYNEQFF.

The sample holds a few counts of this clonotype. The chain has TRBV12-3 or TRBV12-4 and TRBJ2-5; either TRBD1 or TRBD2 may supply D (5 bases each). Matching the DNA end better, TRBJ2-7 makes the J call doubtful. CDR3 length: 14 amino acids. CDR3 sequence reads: CASSPPGRLYEQYF. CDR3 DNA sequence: TGTGCCAGCAGTCCCCCGGGGCGGCTTTACGAGCAGTACTTC.

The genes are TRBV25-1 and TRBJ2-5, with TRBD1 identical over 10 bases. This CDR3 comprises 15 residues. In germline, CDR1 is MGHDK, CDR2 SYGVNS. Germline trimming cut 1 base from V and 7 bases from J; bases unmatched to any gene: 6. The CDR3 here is CASSESGGQGRTQYF. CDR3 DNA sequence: TGTGCCAGCAGTGAATCAGGGGGACAGGGGAGGACCCAGTACTTC.

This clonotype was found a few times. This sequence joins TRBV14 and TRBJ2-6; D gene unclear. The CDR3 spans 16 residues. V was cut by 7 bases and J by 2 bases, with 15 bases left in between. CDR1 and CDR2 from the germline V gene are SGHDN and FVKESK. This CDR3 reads CASNSGPRPGANVLTF. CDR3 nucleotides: TGTGCCAGCAATTCGGGCCCCAGGCCTGGGGCCAACGTCCTGACTTTC.

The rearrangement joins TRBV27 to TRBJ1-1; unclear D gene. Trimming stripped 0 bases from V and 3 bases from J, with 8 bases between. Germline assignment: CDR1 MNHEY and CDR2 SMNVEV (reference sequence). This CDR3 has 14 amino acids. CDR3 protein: CASSLSGVDTEAFF. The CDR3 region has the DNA TGTGCCAGCAGTTTATCCGGGGTAGACACTGAAGCTTTCTTT.

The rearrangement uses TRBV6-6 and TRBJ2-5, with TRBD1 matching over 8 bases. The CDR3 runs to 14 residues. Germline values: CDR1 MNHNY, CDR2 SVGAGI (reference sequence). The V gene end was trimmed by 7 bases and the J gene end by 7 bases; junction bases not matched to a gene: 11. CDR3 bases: TGTGCCAGCAACCTGGACAGGGCCATGGGGACCCAGTACTTC. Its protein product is CASNLDRAMGTQYF.

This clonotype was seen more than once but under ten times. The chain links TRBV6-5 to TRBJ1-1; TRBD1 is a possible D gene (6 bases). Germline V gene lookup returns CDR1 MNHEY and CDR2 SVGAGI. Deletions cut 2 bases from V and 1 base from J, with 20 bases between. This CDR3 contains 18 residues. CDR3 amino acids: CASSYGRGWVDSNTEAFF. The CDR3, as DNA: TGTGCCAGCAGTTACGGCAGGGGATGGGTTGATTCGAACACTGAAGCTTTCTTT.